Given below is one T cell receptor (beta chain) in context. The sample belongs to a study of patients and donors after allogeneic stem cell transplantation. TCRdb re-derived calls from the RT-PCR reads in MiXCR, one entry per CDR3 protein. The profile shows 920,000 or so distinct CDR3 sequences, more than 15% of them singletons. The sample consisted of blood, either unsorted or a sorted T cell fraction (not recorded which). This TCR derives from a human donor who was either an allogeneic HSCT recipient or a stem cell or donor lymphocyte infusion donor (not recorded which). It is not recorded whose cells these are; they may come from a transplant donor.

The CDR3 DNA is TGCGCCAGCAGCGTGGGACACCAGGGGGTTTTCGATGGCTACACCTTC. It specifies CASSVGHQGVFDGYTF. J is TRBJ1-2 and V is TRBV5-1; 7 bases fit TRBD1. Germline CDR1 reads SGHRS; CDR2 reads YFSETQ. The CDR3 runs to 16 residues. Trimming cost V 4 bases and J 6 bases; bases outside gene matches: 15.